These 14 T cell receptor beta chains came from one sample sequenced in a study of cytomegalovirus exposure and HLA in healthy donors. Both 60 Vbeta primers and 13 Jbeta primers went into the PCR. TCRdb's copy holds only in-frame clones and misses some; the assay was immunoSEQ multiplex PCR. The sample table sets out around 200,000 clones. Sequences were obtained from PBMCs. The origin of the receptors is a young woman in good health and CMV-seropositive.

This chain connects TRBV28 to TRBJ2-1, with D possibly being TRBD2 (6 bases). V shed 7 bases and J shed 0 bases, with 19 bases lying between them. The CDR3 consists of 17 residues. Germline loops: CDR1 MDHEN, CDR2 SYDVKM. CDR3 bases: TGTGCCAGCACTAGCGCGGGAATCCTAAGCTCCTACAATGAGCAGTTCTTC. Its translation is CASTSAGILSSYNEQFF.

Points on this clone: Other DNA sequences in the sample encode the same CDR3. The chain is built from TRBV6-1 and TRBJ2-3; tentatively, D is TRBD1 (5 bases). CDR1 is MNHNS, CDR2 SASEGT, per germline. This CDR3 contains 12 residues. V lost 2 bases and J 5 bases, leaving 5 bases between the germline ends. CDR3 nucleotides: TGTGCCAGCAGTGAAAGGGGAGATACGCAGTATTTT. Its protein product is CASSERGDTQYF.

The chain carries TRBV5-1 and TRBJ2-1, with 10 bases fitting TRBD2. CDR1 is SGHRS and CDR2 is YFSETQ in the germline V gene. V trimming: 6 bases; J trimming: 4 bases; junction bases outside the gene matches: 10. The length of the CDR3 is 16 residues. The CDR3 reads CASIKAGGNRYNEQFF. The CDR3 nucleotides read TGCGCCAGCATCAAAGCGGGAGGGAATCGGTACAATGAGCAGTTCTTC.

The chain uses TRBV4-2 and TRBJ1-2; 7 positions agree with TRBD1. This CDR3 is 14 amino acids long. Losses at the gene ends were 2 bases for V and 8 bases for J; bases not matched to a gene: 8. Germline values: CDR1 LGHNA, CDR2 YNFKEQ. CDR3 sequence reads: CASSQIQGNKGYTF. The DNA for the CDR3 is TGTGCCAGCAGCCAAATACAGGGGAATAAGGGCTACACCTTC.

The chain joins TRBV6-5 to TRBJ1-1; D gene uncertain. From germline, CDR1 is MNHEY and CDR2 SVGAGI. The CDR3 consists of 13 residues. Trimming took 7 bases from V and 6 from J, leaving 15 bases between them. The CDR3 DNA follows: TGTGCCAGCAAGGTGGAGGTGTCGTCTGAAGCTTTCTTT. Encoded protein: CASKVEVSSEAFF.

The CDR3 loop is CASRLAGVPDTQYF. CDR3 sequence (DNA): TGTGCCAGTCGACTAGCGGGAGTTCCAGATACGCAGTATTTT. This chain joins TRBV28 and TRBJ2-3; TRBD2 matches at 12 bases. Germline V CDR1 and CDR2: MDHEN, SYDVKM. This CDR3 has 14 amino acids. Trimming cost V 9 bases and J 4 bases; bases outside gene matches: 5.

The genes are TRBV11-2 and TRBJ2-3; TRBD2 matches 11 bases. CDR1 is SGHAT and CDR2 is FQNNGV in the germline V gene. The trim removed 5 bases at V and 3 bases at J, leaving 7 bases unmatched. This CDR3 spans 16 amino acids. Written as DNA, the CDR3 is TGTGCCAGCAGCCTAAAACTAGCGGGAGAGACAGATACGCAGTATTTT. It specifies CASSLKLAGETDTQYF.

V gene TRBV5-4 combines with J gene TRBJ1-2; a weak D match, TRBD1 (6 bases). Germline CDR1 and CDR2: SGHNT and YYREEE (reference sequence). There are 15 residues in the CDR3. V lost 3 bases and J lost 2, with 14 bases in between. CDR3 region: CASSSGVVSNYGYTF. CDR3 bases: TGTGCCAGCAGCTCAGGGGTCGTCTCAAACTATGGCTACACCTTC.

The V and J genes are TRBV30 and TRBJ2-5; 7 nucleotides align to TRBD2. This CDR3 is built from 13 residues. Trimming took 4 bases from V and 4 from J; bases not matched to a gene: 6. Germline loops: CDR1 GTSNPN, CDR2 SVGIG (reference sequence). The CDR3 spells CAWTGLAAETQYF. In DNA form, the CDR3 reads TGTGCCTGGACAGGGCTAGCGGCAGAGACCCAGTACTTC.

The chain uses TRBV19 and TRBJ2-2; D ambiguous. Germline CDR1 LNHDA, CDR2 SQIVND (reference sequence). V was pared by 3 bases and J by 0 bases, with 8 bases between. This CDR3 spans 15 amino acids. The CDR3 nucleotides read TGTGCCAGTAGTATTTTCATCACGAACACCGGGGAGCTGTTTTTT. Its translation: CASSIFITNTGELFF.

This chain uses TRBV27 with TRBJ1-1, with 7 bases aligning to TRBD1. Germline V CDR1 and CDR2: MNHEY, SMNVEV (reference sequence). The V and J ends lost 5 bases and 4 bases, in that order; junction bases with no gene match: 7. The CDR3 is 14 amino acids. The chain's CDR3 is CASSPDRVVTEAFF. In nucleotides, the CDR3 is TGTGCCAGCAGTCCCGACAGGGTTGTCACTGAAGCTTTCTTT.

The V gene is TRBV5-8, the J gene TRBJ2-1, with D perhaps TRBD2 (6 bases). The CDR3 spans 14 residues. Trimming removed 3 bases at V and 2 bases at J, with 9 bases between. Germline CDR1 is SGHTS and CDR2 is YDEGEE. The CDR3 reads CASSWGEAYNEQFF. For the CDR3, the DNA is TGTGCCAGCAGCTGGGGGGAGGCCTACAATGAGCAGTTCTTC.

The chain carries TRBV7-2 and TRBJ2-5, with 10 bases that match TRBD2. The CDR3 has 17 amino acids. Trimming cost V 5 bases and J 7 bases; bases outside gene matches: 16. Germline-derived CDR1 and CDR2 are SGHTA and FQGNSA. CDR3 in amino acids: CASSQQGQRGGQGTQYF. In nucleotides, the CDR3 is TGTGCCAGCAGCCAGCAGGGGCAGCGGGGGGGCCAGGGGACCCAGTACTTC. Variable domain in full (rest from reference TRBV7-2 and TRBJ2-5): GAGVSQSPSNKVTEKGKDVELRCDPISGHTALYWYRQSLGQGLEFLIYFQGNSAPDKSGLPSDRFSAERTGGSVSTLTIQRTQQEDSAVYLCASSQQGQRGGQGTQYFGPGTRLLVL.

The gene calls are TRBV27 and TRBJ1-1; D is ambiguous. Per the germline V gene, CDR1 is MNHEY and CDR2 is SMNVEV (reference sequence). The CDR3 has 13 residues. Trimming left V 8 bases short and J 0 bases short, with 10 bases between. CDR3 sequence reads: CASVSYMNTEAFF. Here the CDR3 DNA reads TGTGCCAGCGTTTCGTACATGAACACTGAAGCTTTCTTT.